This note documents a single T cell receptor beta chain sequence. Its target is unknown. Through Arm-PCR of CDR3 regions and iRepertoire HTBI primers, TCR beta libraries were built. TCRdb re-called the multiplex PCR reads with MiXCR, one entry per CDR3 protein. The sample has roughly 400,000 distinct CDR3 sequences, roughly 20% seen once; the top ten hold around 20%. This sample is drawn from a study of regulatory T cells in long-lasting Graves disease. Study information: Positive TSH receptor antibodies alongside over 5 years of antithyroid drugs were what marked Graves' disease as persistent.

Study-level points and caveats: Thyroid tissue went unexamined; only peripheral blood was analyzed.

Germline trimming cut 7 bases from V and 0 bases from J; bases unmatched to any gene: 9. CDR3 length: 15 residues. Germline loops: CDR1 SQVTM, CDR2 ANQGSEA. Time point in this sample: persistent/refractory GD, antithyroid drugs over 5 years with positive TRAb. RNA from PBMCs was the source of the TCR library. American Thyroid Association guidelines served as the basis for diagnosing Graves' disease. The receptor comes from a female donor with Graves disease. Specimen: peripheral blood mononuclear cells (PBMCs), collected when the disease was refractory, from a patient treated with antithyroid drugs. V and J are TRBV29-1 and TRBJ2-3; TRBD1 aligns across 8 bases. The DNA of the CDR3 is TGCAGCGGTACATCGGACAGGGCAAGCACAGATACGCAGTATTTT. Its protein product is CSGTSDRASTDTQYF.